Below are 27 T cell receptor beta chains sequenced from a single sample in a study of T cell responses to AZD1222 COVID-19 vaccine. Clones were read by immunoSEQ multiplex PCR, and TCRdb kept only the in-frame ones, dropping some. The sample has about 150,000 clones; roughly 91% are singletons. Sequenced material: peripheral blood, taken on day 0 of AZD1222 vaccination. These receptors came from an adult in good health.

V usage is TRBV27 and J usage is TRBJ1-5; a weak D match, TRBD1 (5 bases). This CDR3 region has 13 residues. Germline V CDR1 and CDR2: MNHEY, SMNVEV (reference sequence). V gave up 5 bases and J gave up 4 bases, with 9 bases separating them. This CDR3 reads CASSHQGNQPQHF. The CDR3 region has the DNA TGTGCCAGCAGTCATCAGGGTAATCAGCCCCAGCATTTT.

The J gene is TRBJ1-1, the V gene TRBV19; 8 bases agree with TRBD1. The V gene's germline CDR1 is LNHDA and CDR2 SQIVND (reference sequence). The CDR3 is 14 amino acids. The trim removed 5 bases at V and 10 bases at J, leaving 12 bases unmatched. CDR3 region: CASSAGQGAVGAFF. For the CDR3, the DNA is TGTGCCAGTAGTGCCGGCCAGGGGGCGGTTGGAGCTTTCTTT.

The V gene is TRBV3-1 (or the pseudogene TRBV3-2), the J gene TRBJ2-3, with 15 bases fitting TRBD2. The germline CDR1 and CDR2 sequences are LGHDT and YNNKEL (reference sequence). With 4 bases clipped from V and 6 bases from J, the junction kept 8 bases outside the gene matches. The CDR3 spans 17 residues. CDR3 loop: CASSPWTSGGARDTQYF. The CDR3 DNA reads as TGTGCCAGCAGCCCTTGGACTAGCGGGGGGGCCAGGGATACGCAGTATTTT.

This chain connects TRBV13 to TRBJ1-2; D ambiguous. With 0 bases removed from V and 8 bases from J, the gap between germline ends came to 16 bases. CDR3 length: 15 residues. Germline lookup yields CDR1 PRHDT and CDR2 FYEKMQ (reference sequence). The CDR3 region has the DNA TGTGCCAGCAGCTTAGGAGGTAACGCCGACCGAGGCTACACCTTC. Its translation: CASSLGGNADRGYTF.

This chain connects TRBV5-1 to TRBJ2-3, with 7 bases identical to TRBD2. CDR3 size: 16 residues. The V gene's germline CDR1 is SGHRS and CDR2 YFSETQ. Trimming took 4 bases from V and 2 from J; bases not matched to a gene: 10. CDR3 nucleotide sequence: TGCGCCAGCAGCGTACGACGAGCGGGGTACACAGATACGCAGTATTTT. Translating gives CASSVRRAGYTDTQYF.

The chain is built from TRBV7-2 and TRBJ1-1, with no clear D. The CDR3 is made up of 13 amino acids. Looked up from germline, CDR1 is SGHTA and CDR2 is FQGNSA. V was trimmed by 1 base and J by 0 bases, leaving 3 bases between them. The CDR3 bases are TGTGCCAGCAGCTTAGAGGTGAACACTGAAGCTTTCTTT. It encodes CASSLEVNTEAFF.

The chain is built from TRBV15 and TRBJ1-4; 11 nucleotides match TRBD1. The CDR3 is made up of 14 amino acids. CDR1 and CDR2 (germline): LNHNV, YYDKDF (reference sequence). Trimming cost V 8 bases and J 6 bases; bases outside gene matches: 5. CDR3 nucleotides: TGTGCCACCTACCGGACAGGGGGCGATGAAAAACTGTTTTTT. Translation: CATYRTGGDEKLFF.

In its sample, this clone was seen once. The rearrangement joins TRBV28 to TRBJ1-1, with a possible D match to TRBD1 (5 bases). V was shortened by 4 bases and J by 3 bases, with 12 bases between the two germline ends. This CDR3 has 14 residues. Germline V gives CDR1 MDHEN, CDR2 SYDVKM. CDR3 region: CASSSSGLHTEAFF. CDR3 in DNA: TGTGCCAGCAGTTCCTCAGGGTTACACACTGAAGCTTTCTTT.

The chain is built from TRBV7-8 and TRBJ1-5, with unresolved D. V was trimmed by 1 base and J by 7 bases, leaving 20 bases between them. The germline gives CDR1 SGHVS, CDR2 FQNEAQ. CDR3 length: 17 residues. This CDR3 reads CASSLGLGRETRQPQHF. CDR3 DNA sequence: TGTGCCAGCAGCTTAGGCCTCGGGAGGGAAACGAGGCAGCCCCAGCATTTT.

The chain combines TRBV9 with TRBJ2-1; 9 bases agree with TRBD2. J gave up 2 bases and V 0 bases, and 3 bases lay outside the gene matches. The germline V gene has CDR1 SGDLS and CDR2 YYNGEE. This CDR3 comprises 16 residues. The CDR3 spells CASSVGGGGAYNEQFF. The CDR3 region has the DNA TGTGCCAGCAGCGTAGGAGGCGGGGGGGCCTACAATGAGCAGTTCTTC.

CDR3 in DNA: TGTGCCAGTAGGAGGGACAGGCTATCGGATAGCAATCAGCCCCAGCATTTT. The encoded protein is CASRRDRLSDSNQPQHF. This chain uses TRBV19 with TRBJ1-5; 8 bases match TRBD1. In germline, CDR1 is LNHDA, CDR2 SQIVND (reference sequence). This CDR3 comprises 17 residues. V trimming: 6 bases; J trimming: 0 bases; junction bases outside the gene matches: 10. Full variable domain (missing parts from reference TRBV19 and TRBJ1-5): DGGITQSPKYLFRKEGQNVTLSCEQNLNHDAMYWYRQDPGQGLRLIYYSQIVNDFQKGDIAEGYSVSREKKESFPLTVTSAQKNPTAFYLCASRRDRLSDSNQPQHFGDGTRLSIL.

The chain employs TRBV6-1 and TRBJ1-3, with unresolved D. CDR1 is MNHNS, CDR2 SASEGT, per germline. V lost 6 bases to trimming and J lost 0 bases, with 9 bases between them. This CDR3 has 14 amino acids. The CDR3 DNA sequence: TGTGCCAGCAGAGCGGACTTCTCTGGAAACACCATATATTTT. It translates to CASRADFSGNTIYF.

The chain joins TRBV28 to TRBJ1-1; TRBD1 might be the D (5 bases). The germline V and J ends were trimmed by 6 bases and 1 base, with 15 bases remaining between them. The length of the CDR3 is 15 residues. In germline, CDR1 is MDHEN, CDR2 SYDVKM. CDR3 region: CASSTAGTGNTEAFF. CDR3 nucleotide sequence: TGTGCCAGCAGCACCGCTGGGACGGGGAACACTGAAGCTTTCTTT.

The CDR3 DNA reads TGCAGCGTTGCGTCCGGACTGAGATTAAACACTGAAGCTTTCTTT. As protein: CSVASGLRLNTEAFF. V is TRBV29-1 and J is TRBJ1-1; D unresolved. Germline values: CDR1 SQVTM, CDR2 ANQGSEA. V was cut by 4 bases and J by 2 bases, with 17 bases left in between. The CDR3 is made up of 15 amino acids.

The J gene is TRBJ2-5, the V gene TRBV7-8; 9 positions match TRBD2. This CDR3 contains 15 residues. CDR1 SGHVS and CDR2 FQNEAQ come from the germline V gene. V lost 3 bases, J lost 4 bases, and 6 bases stayed unmatched. This chain's CDR3 is CASSFLAGLTETQYF. CDR3 in DNA: TGTGCCAGCAGCTTCCTAGCGGGGTTGACAGAGACCCAGTACTTC.

V usage is TRBV6-2 or TRBV6-3 and J usage is TRBJ1-1; D may be TRBD1 (6 bases). The germline gives CDR1 MNHEY, CDR2 SVGEGT. V was trimmed by 2 bases and J by 5 bases, leaving 18 bases between them. The CDR3 is made up of 16 amino acids. Here the CDR3 reads CASSYMRRAGDTEAFF. DNA for the CDR3: TGTGCCAGCAGTTACATGAGGAGGGCAGGGGATACTGAAGCTTTCTTT.

The genes are TRBV5-8 and TRBJ1-5; D remains unclear. The CDR3 is made up of 14 amino acids. Trimming removed 3 bases from V and 4 bases from J, with 11 bases in between. CDR1 is SGHTS and CDR2 is YDEGEE in the germline V gene. The CDR3 DNA is TGTGCCAGCAGCTACAGCCTGAAGAATCAGCCCCAGCATTTT. This gives the protein CASSYSLKNQPQHF.

This chain joins TRBV4-1 and TRBJ1-5; the D gene is possibly TRBD1 (5 bases). CDR1 and CDR2 from the germline V gene are MGHRA and YSYEKL. V lost 0 bases, J lost 6 bases, and 15 bases lay in between. There are 16 residues in the CDR3. CDR3 bases: TGCGCCAGCAGCCAAGATATCGGGGCTCGGGTTCAGCCCCAGCATTTT. This encodes CASSQDIGARVQPQHF.

About this clone itself: One end of the junction is discordant with germline, which a read error may explain. The rearrangement links TRBV7-7 to TRBJ2-5, with D unclear. CDR3 length: 13 residues. Germline V gene lookup returns CDR1 SSHAT and CDR2 FNYEAQ (reference sequence). For the CDR3, the DNA is TGTGCTAGCAGCTCGGCCTATCAAGAGACCCAGTACTTC. It codes for CASSSAYQETQYF.

The chain is built from TRBV6-5 and TRBJ2-5; 8 nucleotides line up with TRBD2. In germline, CDR1 is MNHEY, CDR2 SVGAGI. V was clipped by 4 bases and J by 4 bases; unmatched bases: 8. The CDR3 is 15 residues long. CDR3 loop: CASSFSGGGGETQYF. CDR3 DNA: TGTGCCAGCAGTTTCAGCGGGGGAGGGGGAGAGACCCAGTACTTC.

The DNA of the CDR3 is TGTGCCAGCAGTTTGGTTTTAACAGGCACTGAAGCTTTCTTT. Protein: CASSLVLTGTEAFF. The V call is TRBV28, the J call TRBJ1-1, with D possibly TRBD1 on 5 matching bases. V was clipped by 3 bases and J by 4 bases, with 12 bases between them. CDR3 length equals 14 residues. The germline V gene encodes CDR1 MDHEN and CDR2 SYDVKM. Together with reference TRBV28 and TRBJ1-1, the CDR3 gives the full variable domain: DVKVTQSSRYLVKRTGEKVFLECVQDMDHENMFWYRQDPGLGLRLIYFSYDVKMKEKGDIPEGYSVSREKKERFSLILESASTNQTSMYLCASSLVLTGTEAFFGQGTRLTVV.

This sequence joins TRBV9 and TRBJ2-3; D is uncertain. CDR1 is SGDLS, CDR2 YYNGEE, per germline. The CDR3 covers 12 residues. Trimming took off 4 bases at V and 5 bases at J, with 8 bases between the two ends. CDR3 in amino acids: CASSLTGDTQYF. The CDR3 DNA follows: TGTGCCAGCAGCCTCACGGGAGATACGCAGTATTTT.

This chain connects TRBV6-1 to TRBJ1-2; D is undetermined. The CDR3 is made up of 12 amino acids. V was clipped by 3 bases and J by 5 bases, with 7 bases between them. In germline, CDR1 is MNHNS, CDR2 SASEGT. The CDR3 coding sequence is TGTGCCAGCAGTGACGGTCTTTATGGCTACACCTTC. It encodes CASSDGLYGYTF.

This chain uses TRBV7-8 with TRBJ1-2; a possible D gene is TRBD1 (5 bases). With 5 bases removed from V and 4 bases from J, the gap between germline ends came to 17 bases. This CDR3 comprises 15 residues. Germline CDR1 and CDR2: SGHVS and FQNEAQ. CDR3 sequence (DNA): TGTGCCAGCAGCACCCGACAGCGCGCGACCTATGGCTACACCTTC. It translates to CASSTRQRATYGYTF.

This chain connects TRBV7-8 to TRBJ1-1; D is uncertain. CDR3 length: 17 amino acids. CDR1 and CDR2 from the germline V gene are SGHVS and FQNEAQ. V shed 5 bases and J shed 4 bases, with 23 bases lying between them. The CDR3 region is CASSLKGVGHHPTEAFF. The CDR3 nucleotides read TGTGCCAGCAGCCTAAAGGGCGTGGGCCACCACCCCACTGAAGCTTTCTTT. The full variable domain, in which reference TRBV7-8 and TRBJ1-1 provide the parts outside the CDR3, is GAGVSQSPRYKVAKRGQDVALRCDPISGHVSLFWYQQALGQGPEFLTYFQNEAQLDKSGLPSDRFFAERPEGSVSTLKIQRTQQEDSAVYLCASSLKGVGHHPTEAFFGQGTRLTVV.

The chain couples TRBV11-2 to TRBJ2-5, with 7 bases that match TRBD1. Trimming removed 5 bases from V and 0 bases from J; junction bases left unmatched: 9. Germline CDR1 and CDR2: SGHAT and FQNNGV. This CDR3 region has 16 residues. The chain's CDR3 is CASSPHRGQYQETQYF. In nucleotides, the CDR3 is TGTGCCAGCAGCCCCCACAGGGGACAGTACCAAGAGACCCAGTACTTC.

The J gene is TRBJ2-1, the V gene TRBV6-5, with D uncertain. Germline values: CDR1 MNHEY, CDR2 SVGAGI. The germline V and J ends were trimmed by 7 bases and 6 bases, with 10 bases remaining between them. The CDR3 extends over 12 amino acids. The CDR3 sequence: CASTPKVNEQFF. The CDR3 nucleotides read TGTGCCAGCACCCCAAAGGTCAATGAGCAGTTCTTC.